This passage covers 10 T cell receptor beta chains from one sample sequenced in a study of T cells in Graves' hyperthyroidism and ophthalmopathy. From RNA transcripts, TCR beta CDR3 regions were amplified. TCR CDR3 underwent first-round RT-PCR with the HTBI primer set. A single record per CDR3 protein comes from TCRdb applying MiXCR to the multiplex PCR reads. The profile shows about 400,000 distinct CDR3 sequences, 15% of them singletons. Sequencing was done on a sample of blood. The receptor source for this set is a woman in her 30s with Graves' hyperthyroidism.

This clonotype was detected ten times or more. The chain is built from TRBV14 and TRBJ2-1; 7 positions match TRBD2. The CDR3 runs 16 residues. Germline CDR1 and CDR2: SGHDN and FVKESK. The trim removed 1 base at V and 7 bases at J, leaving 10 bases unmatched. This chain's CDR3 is CASSQGGGGRSNEQFF. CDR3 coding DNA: TGTGCCAGCAGCCAAGGTGGCGGCGGGAGAAGTAATGAGCAGTTCTTC.

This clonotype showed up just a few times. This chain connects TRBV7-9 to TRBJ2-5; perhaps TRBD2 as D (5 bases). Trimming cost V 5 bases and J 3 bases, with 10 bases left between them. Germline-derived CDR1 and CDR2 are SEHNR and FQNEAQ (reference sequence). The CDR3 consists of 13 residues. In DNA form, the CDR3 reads TGTGCCAGCAGCAAGGACTTCGAAGAGACCCAGTACTTC. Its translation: CASSKDFEETQYF.

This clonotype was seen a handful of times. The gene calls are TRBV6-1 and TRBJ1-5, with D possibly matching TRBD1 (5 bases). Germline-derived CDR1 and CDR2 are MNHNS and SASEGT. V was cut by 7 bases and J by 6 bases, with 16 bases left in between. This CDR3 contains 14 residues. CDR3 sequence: CASTILPGGQPQHF. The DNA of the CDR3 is TGTGCCAGCACCATATTACCTGGGGGTCAGCCCCAGCATTTT.

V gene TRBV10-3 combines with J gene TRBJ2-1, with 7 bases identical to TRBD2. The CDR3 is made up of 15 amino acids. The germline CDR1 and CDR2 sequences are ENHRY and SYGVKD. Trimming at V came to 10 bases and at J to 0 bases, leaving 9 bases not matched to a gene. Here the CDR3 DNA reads TGTGCCACCGAGCGCGCGGGAGACTCCTACAATGAGCAGTTCTTC. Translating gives CATERAGDSYNEQFF.

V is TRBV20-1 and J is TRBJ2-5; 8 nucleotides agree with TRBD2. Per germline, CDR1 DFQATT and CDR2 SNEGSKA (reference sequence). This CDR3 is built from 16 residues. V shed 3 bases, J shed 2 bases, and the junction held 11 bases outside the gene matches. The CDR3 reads CSASPRIAGRQETQYF. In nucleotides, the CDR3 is TGCAGTGCTAGCCCCAGGATAGCGGGAAGACAAGAGACCCAGTACTTC.

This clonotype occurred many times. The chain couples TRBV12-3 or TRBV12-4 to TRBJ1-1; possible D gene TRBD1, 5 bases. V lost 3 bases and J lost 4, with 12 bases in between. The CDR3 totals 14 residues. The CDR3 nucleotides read TGTGCCAGCAGTTTCGGGGGAATCGGCACTGAAGCTTTCTTT. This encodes CASSFGGIGTEAFF.

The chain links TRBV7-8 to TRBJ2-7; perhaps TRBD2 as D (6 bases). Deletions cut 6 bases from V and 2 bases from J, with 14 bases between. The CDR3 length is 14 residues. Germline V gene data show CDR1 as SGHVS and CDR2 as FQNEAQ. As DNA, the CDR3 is TGTGCCAGCAGGAGTGCTGGAGGGGCCTACGAGCAGTACTTC. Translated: CASRSAGGAYEQYF.

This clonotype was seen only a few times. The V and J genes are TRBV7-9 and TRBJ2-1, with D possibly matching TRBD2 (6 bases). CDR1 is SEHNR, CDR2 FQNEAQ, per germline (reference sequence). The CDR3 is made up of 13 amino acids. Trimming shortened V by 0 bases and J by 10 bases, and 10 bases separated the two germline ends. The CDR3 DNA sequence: TGTGCCAGCAGCTTAGCGCGGGCGGGGGAGCAGTTCTTC. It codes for CASSLARAGEQFF.

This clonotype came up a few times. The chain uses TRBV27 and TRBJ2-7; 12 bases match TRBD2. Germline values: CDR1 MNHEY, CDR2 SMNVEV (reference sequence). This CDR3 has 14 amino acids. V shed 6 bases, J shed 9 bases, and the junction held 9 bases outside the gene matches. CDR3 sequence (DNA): TGTGCCAGCAGGCGGACTAGCGGGAAAACTGTGCAGTACTTC. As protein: CASRRTSGKTVQYF.

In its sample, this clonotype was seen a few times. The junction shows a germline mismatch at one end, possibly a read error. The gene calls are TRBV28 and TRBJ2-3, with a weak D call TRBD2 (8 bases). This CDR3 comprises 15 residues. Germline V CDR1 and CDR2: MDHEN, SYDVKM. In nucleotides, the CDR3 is TGTGCCAGCAATCTACCGGGACTAGGGACAGATGCGCAGTATTTT. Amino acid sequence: CASNLPGLGTDAQYF.